This T cell receptor beta chain was captured in a study of T cells expressing NK-cell markers. Study-level information: In the group of eight sequenced donors, seven were HCMV-seropositive and one was seronegative.

Germline V gene data show CDR1 as SGDLS and CDR2 as YYNGEE. The CDR3 runs 14 residues. UMIs were included in TCR beta cDNA generated by 5'RACE template switching. Using the 5' RACE reads, TCRdb records one entry per CDR3 protein without DNA. The sample data list thousands of distinct CDR3 sequences. Material: blood T cells: a sorted CD56 or NKG2C T cell subset, CD4+ or CD8+ T cells, or bulk PBMC T cells (not recorded which). V usage is TRBV9 and J usage is TRBJ2-7; TCRdb's D gene call, TRBD1, goes unchecked for lack of DNA. This TCR derives from a man younger than 35 in good health. CDR3 region: CASSPRDRGYEQYF.